One and the same sample provided the 30 T cell receptor beta chains below, sequenced in a study of CD8 T cells in ankylosing spondylitis. Antigens for these TCRs are unknown. Findings of the study overall: Characteristic of ankylosing spondylitis blood, it appeared, was a TCR beta motif comprising several highly homologous variants.

TCRdb re-called the 5' RACE reads through MiXCR, storing one row per CDR3 protein. Of 350,000 to 450,000 distinct CDR3 sequences listed, about 24% are singletons. Input material: blood, either unsorted or a sorted T cell fraction (not recorded which). These receptors all come from a male donor with ankylosing spondylitis.

The chain recombines TRBV12-3 or TRBV12-4 with TRBJ2-1, with D uncertain. V lost 7 bases to trimming and J lost 6 bases, with 19 bases between them. CDR3 length: 15 amino acids. The CDR3 sequence: CASTMTIYPRNEQFF. DNA for the CDR3: TGTGCCAGCACGATGACAATCTACCCACGCAATGAGCAGTTCTTC.

This clonotype was found a few times. The chain carries TRBV12-3 or TRBV12-4 and TRBJ2-7; 7 nucleotides match TRBD1. The CDR3 extends over 12 amino acids. V lost 6 bases, J lost 3 bases, and 2 bases stayed unmatched. The CDR3 coding sequence is TGTGCCAGCAGACAGGGGAGCTACGAGCAGTACTTC. It yields the protein CASRQGSYEQYF.

The table lists this clonotype with a few counts. This chain connects TRBV5-1 to TRBJ1-4; 8 bases match TRBD1. Trimming took 4 bases from V and 7 from J; bases not matched to a gene: 9. The CDR3 has 15 residues. From germline, CDR1 is SGHRS and CDR2 YFSETQ. CDR3 loop: CASSPATGVGEKLFF. In DNA, the CDR3 is TGCGCCAGCAGCCCGGCGACAGGGGTGGGTGAAAAACTGTTTTTT. The variable domain in full, with the rest retrieved from reference TRBV5-1 and TRBJ1-4, is KAGVTQTPRYLIKTRGQQVTLSCSPISGHRSVSWYQQTPGQGLQFLFEYFSETQRNKGNFPGRFSGRQFSNSRSEMNVSTLELGDSALYLCASSPATGVGEKLFFGSGTQLSVL.

The chain combines TRBV5-1 with TRBJ2-3; 7 bases align to TRBD2. Unmatched junction bases numbered 8, after V lost 4 bases and J lost 0 bases. The CDR3 length is 16 residues. Looked up from germline, CDR1 is SGHRS and CDR2 is YFSETQ. The CDR3 DNA is TGCGCCAGCAGCCCCATAGCGGGTTGGAGCACAGATACGCAGTATTTT. This translates into CASSPIAGWSTDTQYF.

This clonotype was detected a few times. This chain connects TRBV7-2 to TRBJ2-5, with D unclear. V was cut by 3 bases and J by 4 bases, with 15 bases left in between. The length of the CDR3 is 15 residues. Germline V CDR1 and CDR2: SGHTA, FQGNSA. The chain's CDR3 is CASSLFVGDPETQYF. For the CDR3, the DNA is TGTGCCAGCAGCTTGTTCGTCGGCGACCCAGAGACCCAGTACTTC. Drawing the rest from reference TRBV7-2 and TRBJ2-5, the complete variable domain is GAGVSQSPSNKVTEKGKDVELRCDPISGHTALYWYRQSLGQGLEFLIYFQGNSAPDKSGLPSDRFSAERTGGSVSTLTIQRTQQEDSAVYLCASSLFVGDPETQYFGPGTRLLVL.

This clonotype turned up a few times. The V gene is TRBV18, the J gene TRBJ2-5; D is unclear. Trimming took off 3 bases at V and 7 bases at J, with 18 bases between the two ends. This CDR3 region has 15 residues. CDR1 and CDR2 from the germline V gene are KGHSH and LQKENI. CDR3 sequence reads: CASSPPQISKMTQYF. The CDR3 DNA reads TGTGCCAGCTCACCTCCCCAGATATCCAAGATGACCCAGTACTTC.

This clonotype was seen a few times. The genes are TRBV28 and TRBJ1-3; 7 bases fit TRBD1. Losses at the gene ends were 6 bases for V and 0 bases for J; bases not matched to a gene: 2. CDR3 length: 14 residues. Germline CDR1 MDHEN, CDR2 SYDVKM. The CDR3 DNA reads as TGTGCCAGCAGGGACAGGACCTCTGGAAACACCATATATTTT. This gives the protein CASRDRTSGNTIYF.

This clonotype turned up a few times. The genes are TRBV6-1 and TRBJ2-7; 12 nucleotides align to TRBD2. CDR1 MNHNS and CDR2 SASEGT come from the germline V gene. The CDR3 covers 15 residues. With V trimmed by 6 bases and J by 3 bases, 6 bases remained unmatched. This chain's CDR3 is CASRATSGRFYEQYF. DNA of the CDR3: TGTGCCAGCAGAGCCACTAGCGGGAGGTTCTACGAGCAGTACTTC.

In this sample, this clonotype turned up a few times. The J gene is TRBJ2-7, the V gene TRBV6-1; D might be TRBD2 (5 bases). The germline V gene has CDR1 MNHNS and CDR2 SASEGT. V lost 8 bases and J lost 0, with 17 bases in between. This CDR3 contains 15 residues. The CDR3 coding sequence is TGTGCCAGCCGGACCCACTTCGAGGGCTCCTACGAGCAGTACGTC. Its translation: CASRTHFEGSYEQYV.

The chain recombines TRBV5-1 with TRBJ2-3; maybe TRBD1 (5 bases). CDR1 SGHRS and CDR2 YFSETQ come from the germline V gene. The V gene lost 7 bases and the J gene lost 0 bases, with 18 bases spanning the gap. This CDR3 contains 16 residues. The CDR3 here is CASSSQGRFSTDTQYF. CDR3 nucleotides: TGCGCCAGCTCGTCTCAGGGCCGTTTTAGCACAGATACGCAGTATTTT.

The genes are TRBV29-1 and TRBJ1-3; perhaps TRBD1 as D (6 bases). CDR1 SQVTM and CDR2 ANQGSEA come from the germline V gene. This CDR3 has 14 residues. V lost 7 bases and J lost 0, with 13 bases in between. CDR3 protein: CSESGQRSGNTIYF. The CDR3 coding sequence is TGCAGCGAGTCGGGACAACGCTCTGGAAACACCATATATTTT.

This clonotype was seen only a few times. The rearrangement uses TRBV20-1 and TRBJ2-2, with 14 positions matching TRBD2. CDR3 size: 15 residues. The trim removed 5 bases at V and 6 bases at J, leaving 5 bases unmatched. CDR1 and CDR2 from the germline V gene are DFQATT and SNEGSKA (reference sequence). CDR3 DNA sequence: TGCAGTGCTCTAGGACTAGCGGGAGGCGCCGGGGAGCTGTTTTTT. Translating gives CSALGLAGGAGELFF.

This clonotype was recorded many times. The rearrangement uses TRBV5-1 and TRBJ2-1; TRBD2 matches 10 bases. This CDR3 is built from 16 residues. Losses at the gene ends were 4 bases for V and 7 bases for J; bases not matched to a gene: 11. The germline V gene encodes CDR1 SGHRS and CDR2 YFSETQ. CDR3 sequence (DNA): TGCGCCAGCAGCAACGACCTAGCGGGAGTTTATAATGAGCAGTTCTTC. Translated, it gives CASSNDLAGVYNEQFF.

V usage is TRBV25-1 and J usage is TRBJ2-5; 8 positions match TRBD1. CDR3 length equals 17 residues. J gave up 1 base and V 3 bases, and 10 bases lay outside the gene matches. Germline CDR1 MGHDK, CDR2 SYGVNS. Here the CDR3 DNA reads TGTGCCAGCAGTGATTCGCTAGACAGGGGTGGCCAAGAGACCCAGTACTTC. As protein: CASSDSLDRGGQETQYF.

The sample holds a few counts of this clonotype. This chain connects TRBV24-1 to TRBJ2-3; no clear D. From germline, CDR1 is KGHDR and CDR2 SFDVKD. CDR3 length: 11 residues. The ends were cut back, 0 bases at V and 7 bases at J, with 1 base in the middle. For the CDR3, the DNA is TGTGCCACCAGTGATTTGAATACGCAGTATTTT. It yields the protein CATSDLNTQYF.

This clonotype was seen a few times. The chain uses TRBV5-1 and TRBJ2-7; D is undetermined. This CDR3 comprises 13 residues. V was shortened by 4 bases and J by 6 bases, with 14 bases between the two germline ends. Germline lookup yields CDR1 SGHRS and CDR2 YFSETQ. CDR3 sequence (DNA): TGCGCCAGCAGCCTAGGAGACCCATCCGAGCAGTACTTC. Its translation: CASSLGDPSEQYF.

The gene calls are TRBV19 and TRBJ2-1; 9 bases align to TRBD2. Germline V gene data show CDR1 as LNHDA and CDR2 as SQIVND (reference sequence). With V trimmed by 5 bases and J by 7 bases, 18 bases remained unmatched. This CDR3 comprises 18 residues. The CDR3 region has the DNA TGTGCCAGTAGTCCCACCCTTTGGTCAGCGGGAGGTGAGAATGAGCAGTTCTTC. Its protein product is CASSPTLWSAGGENEQFF.

This clonotype was recorded many times. V and J are TRBV7-9 and TRBJ1-1; D call uncertain. V was cut by 0 bases and J by 0 bases, with 8 bases left in between. CDR1 and CDR2 from the germline V gene are SEHNR and FQNEAQ (reference sequence). The CDR3 is 15 amino acids. CDR3 coding DNA: TGTGCCAGCAGCTTAGCGTTGTCTATGAACACTGAAGCTTTCTTT. It translates to CASSLALSMNTEAFF.

This clonotype was picked up a small number of times. This chain links TRBV11-1 with TRBJ2-3, with 10 bases identical to TRBD2. CDR3 size: 18 residues. Germline CDR1 and CDR2: SGHAT and FQDESV (reference sequence). V was pared by 5 bases and J by 4 bases, with 15 bases of the junction left unmatched. CDR3 protein: CASSPGIQSGRAPDTQYF. The CDR3 DNA follows: TGTGCCAGCAGCCCTGGAATTCAAAGCGGGAGGGCCCCAGATACGCAGTATTTT.

The chain couples TRBV19 to TRBJ1-1, with 7 bases matching TRBD1. The CDR3 contains 17 residues. Trimming cost V 7 bases and J 1 base; bases outside gene matches: 15. The germline CDR1 and CDR2 sequences are LNHDA and SQIVND (reference sequence). The CDR3 nucleotides are TGTGCCAGTACCTATTCGCGCTCCCGGACAGGGAACACTGAAGCTTTCTTT. Translating gives CASTYSRSRTGNTEAFF.

The gene calls are TRBV24-1 and TRBJ2-3; TRBD2 matches at 8 bases. With V trimmed by 3 bases and J by 2 bases, 9 bases remained unmatched. CDR3 length: 17 residues. CDR1 and CDR2 from the germline V gene are KGHDR and SFDVKD. The CDR3 protein is CATSDLRAGANTDTQYF. CDR3 bases: TGTGCCACCAGTGATCTCCGAGCGGGAGCAAACACAGATACGCAGTATTTT.

The chain links TRBV2 to TRBJ2-1; D unresolved. The CDR3 totals 13 residues. Per the germline V gene, CDR1 is SNHLY and CDR2 is FYNNEI. V was pared by 7 bases and J by 9 bases, with 16 bases between. The CDR3 sequence is CASKDSLSVEQFF. The DNA of the CDR3 is TGTGCCAGCAAGGATTCCCTGAGCGTTGAGCAGTTCTTC.

This clonotype showed up just a few times. The rearrangement uses TRBV7-9 and TRBJ2-7; no reliable D call. Germline V gene sequence: CDR1 SEHNR, CDR2 FQNEAQ (reference sequence). The CDR3 length is 11 residues. V was trimmed by 8 bases and J by 1 base, leaving 6 bases between them. The CDR3 nucleotides read TGTGCCAGCGGTGTTTCCTACGAGCAGTACTTC. Protein: CASGVSYEQYF.

The CDR3 here is CASSGAAGPSYEQYF. The CDR3 region has the DNA TGTGCCAGCAGTGGGGCAGCGGGACCTTCCTACGAGCAGTACTTC. V is TRBV2 and J is TRBJ2-7, with 7 nucleotides matching TRBD2. After removal of 4 bases from V and 1 base from J, the junction contained 7 bases not matched to a gene. The CDR3 runs to 15 residues. The germline gives CDR1 SNHLY, CDR2 FYNNEI.

The gene calls are TRBV20-1 and TRBJ2-2; possibly TRBD2 for D (6 bases). The germline V gene encodes CDR1 DFQATT and CDR2 SNEGSKA (reference sequence). The CDR3 consists of 14 residues. Trimming removed 6 bases from V and 1 base from J, with 12 bases in between. The CDR3 DNA reads TGCAGTGCCTTGGGACTCCAGAACACCGGGGAGCTGTTTTTT. Residues: CSALGLQNTGELFF.

This clonotype turned up a few times. The J gene is TRBJ2-3, the V gene TRBV11-2, with 9 bases identical to TRBD2. Germline V lookup: CDR1 SGHAT, CDR2 FQNNGV. J gave up 3 bases and V 2 bases, and 3 bases lay outside the gene matches. The CDR3 runs to 15 residues. The CDR3 loop reads CASSLFSGRTDTQYF. Here the CDR3 DNA reads TGTGCCAGCAGCTTATTTAGCGGGAGAACAGATACGCAGTATTTT.

This clonotype came up a few times. V and J are TRBV12-3 or TRBV12-4 and TRBJ2-7, with 7 bases identical to TRBD2. V shed 5 bases, J shed 3 bases, and the junction held 10 bases outside the gene matches. The CDR3 is made up of 15 amino acids. CDR3 in DNA: TGTGCCAGCAGTCCTGGGACTACAATAAACTACGAGCAGTACGTC. The encoded protein is CASSPGTTINYEQYV.

V and J are TRBV20-1 and TRBJ2-6; no clear D. V dropped 1 base and J dropped 0 bases, with 4 bases sitting between them. The CDR3 has 14 amino acids. The germline CDR1 and CDR2 sequences are DFQATT and SNEGSKA (reference sequence). CDR3 coding DNA: TGCAGTGCTAGAGTGGTCTCTGGGGCCAACGTCCTGACTTTC. Amino acids: CSARVVSGANVLTF.

This clonotype was observed a handful of times. The chain is built from TRBV20-1 and TRBJ2-3; possible D gene TRBD2, 6 bases. V lost 3 bases and J lost 1, with 14 bases in between. The CDR3 length is 15 residues. In germline, CDR1 is DFQATT, CDR2 SNEGSKA (reference sequence). In nucleotides, the CDR3 is TGCAGTGCTAGCCTTAGATGGGAGGGCACAGATACGCAGTATTTT. This encodes CSASLRWEGTDTQYF.

The chain combines TRBV2 with TRBJ1-5; 9 nucleotides match TRBD1. J lost 6 bases, V lost 5 bases, and 5 bases had no gene match. In germline, CDR1 is SNHLY, CDR2 FYNNEI. The CDR3 extends over 14 amino acids. This CDR3 is CASSPRDRVQPQHF. CDR3 DNA: TGTGCCAGCAGTCCTCGGGACAGGGTTCAGCCCCAGCATTTT.